A selection of T cell receptor beta chains follows, all from one sample in a study of T cell changes during pregnancy in multiple sclerosis. The method was immunoSEQ multiplex PCR; TCRdb's version includes in-frame clones alone and lacks a portion of them. Seen here are about 50,000 clones, 80% to 95% observed once, and the top ten hold roughly 0.71%. The sequences come from CD4+ T cells from peripheral blood mononuclear cells, collected in the third trimester of pregnancy. All receptors derive from a female donor with multiple sclerosis, enrolled in a pregnancy study. Each CDR3 is given with its conserved first and last residue. The order of the fields is CDR3 length, V gene, J gene, D gene, CDR3 protein, CDR3 DNA. A D gene is named only where the DNA matches it firmly.

CDR3 length: 15; V gene: TRBV6-5; J gene: TRBJ1-5; D gene: .; CDR3 protein: CASSYVRGGDQPQHF; CDR3 DNA: TGTGCCAGCAGTTACGTCCGGGGGGGGGATCAGCCCCAGCATTTT
CDR3 length: 13; V gene: TRBV30; J gene: TRBJ2-2; D gene: .; CDR3 protein: CAWSQGVTGELFF; CDR3 DNA: TGTGCCTGGAGTCAAGGGGTAACCGGGGAGCTGTTTTTT
CDR3 length: 14; V gene: TRBV18; J gene: TRBJ1-1; D gene: .; CDR3 protein: CASSPVDLNTEAFF; CDR3 DNA: TGTGCCAGCTCACCAGTGGACTTGAACACTGAAGCTTTCTTT
CDR3 length: 13; V gene: TRBV7-7; J gene: TRBJ2-2; D gene: .; CDR3 protein: CASSFRGSGELFF; CDR3 DNA: TGTGCTAGCAGCTTCAGGGGTTCCGGGGAGCTGTTTTTT
CDR3 length: 15; V gene: TRBV27; J gene: TRBJ1-1; D gene: .; CDR3 protein: CASGGSSVGDTEAFF; CDR3 DNA: TGTGCCAGCGGTGGGAGTTCCGTCGGGGACACTGAAGCTTTCTTT
CDR3 length: 17; V gene: TRBV30; J gene: TRBJ1-1; D gene: .; CDR3 protein: CAWSKPGGKGRDTEAFF; CDR3 DNA: TGTGCCTGGAGTAAACCGGGGGGAAAGGGTCGAGACACTGAAGCTTTCTTT
CDR3 length: 15; V gene: TRBV15; J gene: TRBJ1-6; D gene: .; CDR3 protein: CATSRDNGGGSPLHF; CDR3 DNA: TGTGCCACCAGCAGAGATAATGGGGGGGGCTCACCCCTCCACTTT
CDR3 length: 15; V gene: TRBV11-1; J gene: TRBJ2-3; D gene: TRBD1; CDR3 protein: CASSRDRGGTDTQYF; CDR3 DNA: TGTGCCAGCAGCAGGGACAGGGGAGGCACAGATACGCAGTATTTT
CDR3 length: 15; V gene: TRBV7-7; J gene: TRBJ2-2; D gene: .; CDR3 protein: CASSSTRTPGGELFF; CDR3 DNA: TGTGCCAGCAGCTCTACCCGGACTCCTGGCGGGGAGCTGTTTTTT
CDR3 length: 12; V gene: TRBV30; J gene: TRBJ1-3; D gene: TRBD1; CDR3 protein: CALQGAGNTIYF; CDR3 DNA: TGTGCCTTACAGGGGGCTGGAAACACCATATATTTT
CDR3 length: 15; V gene: TRBV7-2; J gene: TRBJ1-4; D gene: .; CDR3 protein: CASSLMTGPWEKLFF; CDR3 DNA: TGTGCCAGCAGCCTAATGACAGGCCCTTGGGAAAAACTGTTTTTT